The text below deals with one T cell receptor (beta chain). Reanalyzing the 5' RACE reads, TCRdb keeps one entry per CDR3 protein, without DNA. The sample spans a few hundred thousand distinct CDR3 sequences; the ten largest clones claim approximately 3.5%. This CDR3 contains 13 residues. Germline CDR1 reads MNHEY; CDR2 reads SMNVEV (reference sequence). This sample was included in a study of T cells expressing NK-cell markers. J is TRBJ2-2 and V is TRBV27. The sequence was obtained from a man between 18 and 29 years old in good health. Sequencing was carried out using blood T cells: a sorted CD56 or NKG2C T cell subset, CD4+ or CD8+ T cells, or bulk PBMC T cells (not recorded which). This CDR3 is CASSWRDTGELFF.